The present T cell receptor (beta chain) was sequenced within a study of blood T cell repertoires in COVID-19 (dated by TCRdb to about 2020). About the study as a whole: Samples from collaborators originated in the United States, Italy and Spain and spanned both the acute and convalescent phases of COVID-19. The prospective study material was composed of cDNA or gDNA derived from T cells, B-cell-depleted T cells, or PBMCs. Deeply sampled blood TCRbeta repertoires from subjects exposed to, actively infected with, or recovered from COVID-19 were included in the dataset. The repertoires were released in a freely available public database meant as a resource for research on the immune response to SARS-CoV-2. Samples were obtained from the ongoing ImmuneRACE study (first 160 participants) and from 1,254 subjects provided by 6 global collaborators. A de-identified subject ID, COVID-19 status, age in years and sex were almost always included in the sample metadata. HLA class I and class II types, where available, came from metadata supplied by the sample provider rather than from assay-based typing. Beyond this particular receptor, the publication reports: The amount of clinical and demographic metadata varied by source and participant and was provided uncurated.

The immunoSEQ Assay, a bias-controlled multiplex PCR, was used to amplify TCRbeta CDR3 regions from genomic DNA. As for the authors' bioinformatics: Nucleated cell counts per sample were estimated from amplification of reference gene primers within the assay. To quantify the absolute abundance of each unique TCRbeta CDR3 rearrangement, sequence reads were collapsed and filtered. For each sample, productive Simpson clonality was calculated by taking the square root of Simpson's diversity index across productive rearrangements. TCRdb holds this immuneACCESS table with in-frame rearrangements only. Some clones are missing; in checked studies, unresolved V genes explain under half, and the rest has no known cause. That table supplies the V and J calls and clone size; D and trimming were determined from the DNA. This sample holds some 200,000 clones; about 90% were observed only once. Under 1.5% of the sample is in the top ten clones.

Collaborating institutions collected whole blood in K2EDTA tubes following their own protocols. Collaborator samples were shipped for TCRbeta analysis as frozen whole blood, isolated PBMCs, or DNA extracted from either sample type. Worth noting for this clone: Its antigen specificity is not known. Nothing much larger sits one base from this clone, and base qualities are not available.

From the germline V gene, CDR1 is KGHDR and CDR2 is SFDVKD. Trimming takes 8 bases off V and 8 bases off J; junction bases not matched to a gene: 6. There are 14 amino acids in the CDR3, from cysteine to phenylalanine inclusive. Just the 42-base CDR3 DNA is kept, in frame starting at base 1. This clonotype was obtained from a man aged 30-40 years with acute or convalescent COVID-19. The rearrangement combines TRBV24-1 with TRBJ2-2, and TRBD2 aligns with 11 junction nucleotides. The sequenced sample was peripheral blood. The CDR3 in this case is CATKGLAAGGELFF. At the DNA level, the sequence is TGTGCCACCAAGGGACTAGCGGCGGGGGGGGAGCTGTTTTTT.